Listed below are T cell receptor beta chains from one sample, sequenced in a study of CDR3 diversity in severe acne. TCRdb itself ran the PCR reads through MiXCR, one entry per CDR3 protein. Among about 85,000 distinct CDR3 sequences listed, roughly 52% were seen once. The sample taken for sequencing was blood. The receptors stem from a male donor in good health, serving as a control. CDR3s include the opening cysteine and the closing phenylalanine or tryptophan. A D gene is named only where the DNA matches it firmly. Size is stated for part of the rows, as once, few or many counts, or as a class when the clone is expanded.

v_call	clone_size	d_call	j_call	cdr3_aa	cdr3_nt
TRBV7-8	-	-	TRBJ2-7	CASSPRQASSYEQYF	TGTGCCAGCAGCCCCCGACAGGCTTCCTCCTACGAGCAGTACTTC
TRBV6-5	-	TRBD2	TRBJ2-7	CASSYRGGSYRQCF	TGTGCCAGCAGTTACAGGGGCGGGAGTTACAGGCAGTGCTTC
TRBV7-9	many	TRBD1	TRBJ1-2	CASSGDRGPSYGYTF	TGTGCCAGCAGCGGGGACAGGGGGCCGAGCTATGGCTACACCTTC
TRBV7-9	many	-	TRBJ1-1	CASSLGRAGFTEAFF	TGTGCCAGCAGCTTAGGGAGGGCGGGGTTCACTGAAGCTTTCTTT
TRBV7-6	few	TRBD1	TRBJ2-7	CASSLVQGAYEQYF	TGTGCCAGCAGCTTAGTACAGGGGGCCTACGAGCAGTACTTC
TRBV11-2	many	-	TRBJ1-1	CASSLWEMNTEAFF	TGTGCCAGCAGCCTCTGGGAAATGAACACTGAAGCTTTCTTT
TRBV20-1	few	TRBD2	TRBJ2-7	CSASRTSGIVEQYF	TGCAGTGCTTCCCGGACTAGCGGGATTGTCGAGCAGTACTTC
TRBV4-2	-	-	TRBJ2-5	CASSQQGLYQETQYF	TGTGCCAGCAGCCAACAGGGCTTGTACCAAGAGACCCAGTACTTC
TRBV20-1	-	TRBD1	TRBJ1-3	CSARFRTGANYGYTIYF	TGCAGTGCTAGATTTCGGACAGGGGCGAACTATGGCTACACCATATATTTT
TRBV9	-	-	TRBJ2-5	CASSEGGPTQEETQYF	TGTGCCAGCAGTGAGGGTGGTCCCACCCAGGAAGAGACCCAGTACTTC
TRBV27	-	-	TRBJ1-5	CASSRRDFDQPQHF	TGTGCCAGCAGTCGCCGGGACTTCGATCAGCCCCAGCATTTT
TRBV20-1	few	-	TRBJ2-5	CSSGGSQETQYF	TGTAGTAGCGGAGGGAGCCAAGAGACCCAGTACTTC
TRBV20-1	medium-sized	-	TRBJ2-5	CSAGKGGGFGETQYF	TGCAGTGCTGGGAAGGGGGGGGGCTTCGGGGAGACCCAGTACTTC
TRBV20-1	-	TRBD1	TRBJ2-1	CSARDRVGEQFF	TGCAGTGCTAGGGACAGGGTAGGTGAGCAGTTCTTC
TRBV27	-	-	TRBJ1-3	CASRTANTIYF	TGTGCCAGCAGGACAGCCAACACCATATATTTT
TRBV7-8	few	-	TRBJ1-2	CASTKLIKKYGYGYTF	TGTGCCAGCACCAAATTAATAAAGAAATATGGCTATGGCTACACCTTC
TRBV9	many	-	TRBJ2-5	CASSVGSRTQETQYF	TGTGCCAGCAGCGTAGGAAGTAGGACCCAAGAGACCCAGTACTTC
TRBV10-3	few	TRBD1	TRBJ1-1	CAISEAGGSLGKAFF	TGTGCCATCAGTGAGGCAGGGGGCTCCCTCGGCAAGGCTTTCTTT
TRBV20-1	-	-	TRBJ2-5	CSARQAQETQYF	TGCAGTGCTAGGCAGGCCCAAGAGACCCAGTACTTC
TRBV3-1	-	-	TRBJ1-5	CASSHGQSAEPQHF	TGTGCCAGCAGCCACGGACAGTCAGCCGAGCCCCAGCATTTT
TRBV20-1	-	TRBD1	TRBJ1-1	CSASRRGQMNTEAFF	TGCAGTGCCAGCAGGAGGGGACAGATGAACACTGAAGCTTTCTTT
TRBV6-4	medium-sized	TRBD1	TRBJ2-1	CATQGAGNEQFF	TGTGCCACACAGGGGGCTGGGAATGAGCAGTTCTTC
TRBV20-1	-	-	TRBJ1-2	CSARDQAYGYTF	TGCAGTGCTAGAGATCAAGCCTATGGCTACACCTTC
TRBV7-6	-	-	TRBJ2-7	CASSLNRNYYEQYF	TGTGCCAGCAGCTTGAACAGGAACTACTACGAGCAGTACTTC
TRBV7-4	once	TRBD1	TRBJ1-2	CASSLGGTGGAGGYTF	TGTGCCAGCAGCTTGGGGGGCACAGGGGGCGCAGGTGGCTACACCTTC
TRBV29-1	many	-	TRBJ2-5	CSGLNLGETQYF	TGCAGCGGTCTAAATCTGGGGGAGACCCAGTACTTC
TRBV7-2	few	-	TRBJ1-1	CASTLNMASPLAFF	TGTGCCAGCACTCTGAATATGGCAAGCCCATTAGCTTTCTTT
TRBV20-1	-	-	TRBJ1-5	CSARDLAGGGYEHF	TGCAGTGCTAGAGATTTAGCGGGAGGAGGCTACGAGCATTTT
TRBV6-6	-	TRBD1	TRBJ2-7	CASSYSDRGYRSYEQYF	TGTGCCAGCAGTTACTCGGACAGGGGCTACCGCTCCTACGAGCAGTACTTC
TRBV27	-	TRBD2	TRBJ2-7	CASSLRPSAGLGTVYEQYF	TGTGCCAGCAGTTTACGCCCGTCAGCGGGGCTTGGGACGGTCTACGAGCAGTACTTC
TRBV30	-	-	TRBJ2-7	CASSLRTPREQYF	TGTGCCAGTAGTCTAAGGACCCCCCGCGAGCAGTACTTC
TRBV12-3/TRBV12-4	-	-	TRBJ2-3	CASSWVGSVTDTQYF	TGTGCCAGCAGTTGGGTTGGGAGTGTCACAGATACGCAGTATTTT
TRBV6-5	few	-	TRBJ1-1	CASTLGGEAFF	TGTGCCAGCACCCTGGGAGGAGAGGCTTTCTTT
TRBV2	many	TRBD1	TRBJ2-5	CASSGTGYKETQYF	TGTGCCAGCAGTGGGACAGGTTACAAGGAGACCCAGTACTTC
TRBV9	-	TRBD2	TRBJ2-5	CASSPRGGETQYF	TGTGCCAGCAGCCCACGGGGGGGGGAGACCCAGTACTTC
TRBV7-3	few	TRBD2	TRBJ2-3	CASSPTSGGSTDTQYF	TGTGCCAGCAGCCCAACTAGCGGGGGGTCCACAGATACGCAGTATTTT
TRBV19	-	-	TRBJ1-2	CASSISGGLVGYTF	TGTGCCAGTAGTATTTCGGGCGGCCTGGTTGGCTACACCTTC
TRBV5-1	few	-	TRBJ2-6	CASSDSGANVLTF	TGCGCCAGCAGCGACTCTGGGGCCAACGTCCTGACTTTC
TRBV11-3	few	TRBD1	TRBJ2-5	CASSARDSQETQYF	TGTGCCAGCAGCGCCCGGGACAGCCAAGAGACCCAGTACTTC
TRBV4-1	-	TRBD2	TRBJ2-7	CASSPRGGGPPYEQYF	TGCGCCAGCAGCCCCCGGGGGGGTGGGCCACCCTACGAGCAGTACTTC
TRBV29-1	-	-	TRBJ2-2	CSVGYGGLFF	TGCAGCGTTGGTTACGGGGGGCTGTTTTTT
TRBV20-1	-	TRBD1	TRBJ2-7	CSARARDREKDEQYF	TGCAGTGCTAGAGCCCGGGACAGAGAAAAGGACGAGCAGTACTTC
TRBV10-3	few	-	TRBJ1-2	CAISASAYYGYTF	TGTGCCATCAGTGCCAGTGCTTACTATGGCTACACCTTC
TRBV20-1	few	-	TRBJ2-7	CSAKALLGGVSYEQYF	TGCAGTGCTAAGGCACTTCTGGGGGGAGTGAGCTACGAGCAGTACTTC
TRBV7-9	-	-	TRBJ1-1	CASSGTSGALGTFF	TGTGCCAGCTCCGGGACATCGGGGGCGTTGGGAACTTTCTTT